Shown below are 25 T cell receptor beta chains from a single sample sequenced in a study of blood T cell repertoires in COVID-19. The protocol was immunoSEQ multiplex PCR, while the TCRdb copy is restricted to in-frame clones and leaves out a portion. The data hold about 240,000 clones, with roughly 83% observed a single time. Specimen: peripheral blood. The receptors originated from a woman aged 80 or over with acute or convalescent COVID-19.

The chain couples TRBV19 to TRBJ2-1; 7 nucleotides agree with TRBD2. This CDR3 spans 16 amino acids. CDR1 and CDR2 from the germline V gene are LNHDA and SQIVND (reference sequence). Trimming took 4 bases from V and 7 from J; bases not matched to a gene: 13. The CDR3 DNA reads TGTGCCAGTAGTAAAGGGGTTGCGGGGGTGGGGAATGAGCAGTTCTTC. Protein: CASSKGVAGVGNEQFF.

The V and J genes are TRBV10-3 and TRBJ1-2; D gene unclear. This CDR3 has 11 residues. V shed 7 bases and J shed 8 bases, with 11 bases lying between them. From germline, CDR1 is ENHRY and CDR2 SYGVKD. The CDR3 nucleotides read TGTGCCATCACCACCGACTTGGGCTACACCTTC. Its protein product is CAITTDLGYTF.

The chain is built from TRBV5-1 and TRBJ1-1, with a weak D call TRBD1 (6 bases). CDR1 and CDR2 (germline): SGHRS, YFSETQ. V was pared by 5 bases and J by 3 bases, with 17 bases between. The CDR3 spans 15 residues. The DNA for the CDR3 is TGCGCCAGCAGTCAACAGGGTGCGGGGGACACTGAAGCTTTCTTT. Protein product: CASSQQGAGDTEAFF.

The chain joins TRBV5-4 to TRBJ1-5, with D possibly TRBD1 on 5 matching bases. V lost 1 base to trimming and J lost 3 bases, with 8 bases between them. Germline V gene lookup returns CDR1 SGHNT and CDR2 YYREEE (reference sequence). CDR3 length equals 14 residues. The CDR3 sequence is CASSLSGNNQPQHF. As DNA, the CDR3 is TGTGCCAGCAGCTTGTCAGGGAACAATCAGCCCCAGCATTTT.

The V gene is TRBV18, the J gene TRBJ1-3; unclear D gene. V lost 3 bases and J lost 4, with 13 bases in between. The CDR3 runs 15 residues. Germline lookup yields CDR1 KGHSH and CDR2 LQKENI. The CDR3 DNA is TGTGCCAGCTCACCTCTCCCTGAGGCCGGAAACACCATATATTTT. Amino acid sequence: CASSPLPEAGNTIYF. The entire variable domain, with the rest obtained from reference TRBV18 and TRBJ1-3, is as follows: NAGVMQNPRHLVRRRGQEARLRCSPMKGHSHVYWYRQLPEEGLKFMVYLQKENIIDESGMPKERFSAEFPKEGPSILRIQQVVRGDSAAYFCASSPLPEAGNTIYFGEGSWLTVV.

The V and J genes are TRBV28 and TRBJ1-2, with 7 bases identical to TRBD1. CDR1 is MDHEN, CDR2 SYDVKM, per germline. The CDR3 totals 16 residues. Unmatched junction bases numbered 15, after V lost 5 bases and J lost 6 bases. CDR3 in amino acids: CASSPRTGHFSHGYTF. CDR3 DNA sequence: TGTGCCAGCAGTCCCCGGACAGGACACTTTAGCCATGGCTACACCTTC.

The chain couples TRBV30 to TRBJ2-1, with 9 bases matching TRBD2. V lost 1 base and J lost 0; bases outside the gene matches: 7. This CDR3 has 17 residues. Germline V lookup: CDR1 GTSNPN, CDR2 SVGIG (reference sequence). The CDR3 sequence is CAWSGPSGGISYNEQFF. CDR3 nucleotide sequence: TGTGCCTGGAGTGGGCCCAGCGGGGGGATCTCCTACAATGAGCAGTTCTTC. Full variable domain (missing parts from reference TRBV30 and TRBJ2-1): SQTIHQWPATLVQPVGSPLSLECTVEGTSNPNLYWYRQAAGRGLQLLFYSVGIGQISSEVPQNLSASRPQDRQFILSSKKLLLSDSGFYLCAWSGPSGGISYNEQFFGPGTRLTVL.

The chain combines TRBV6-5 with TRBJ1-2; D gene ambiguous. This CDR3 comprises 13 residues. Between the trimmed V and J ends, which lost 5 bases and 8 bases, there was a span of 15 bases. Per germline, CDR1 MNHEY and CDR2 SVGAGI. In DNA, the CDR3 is TGTGCCAGCAGTCCGCCCCGGAGGTGGGGCTACACCTTC. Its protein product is CASSPPRRWGYTF.

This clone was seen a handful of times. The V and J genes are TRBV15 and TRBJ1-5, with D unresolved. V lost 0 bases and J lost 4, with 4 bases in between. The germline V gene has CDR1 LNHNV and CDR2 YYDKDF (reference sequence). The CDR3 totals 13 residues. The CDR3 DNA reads TGTGCCACCAGCAGAGATCCTAATCAGCCCCAGCATTTT. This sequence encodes CATSRDPNQPQHF.

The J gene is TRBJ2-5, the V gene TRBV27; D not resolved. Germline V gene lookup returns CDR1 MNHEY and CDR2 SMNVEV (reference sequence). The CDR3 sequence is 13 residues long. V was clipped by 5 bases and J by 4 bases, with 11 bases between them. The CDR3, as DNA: TGTGCCAGCAGTCCGCGGATAGGAGAGACCCAGTACTTC. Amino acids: CASSPRIGETQYF.

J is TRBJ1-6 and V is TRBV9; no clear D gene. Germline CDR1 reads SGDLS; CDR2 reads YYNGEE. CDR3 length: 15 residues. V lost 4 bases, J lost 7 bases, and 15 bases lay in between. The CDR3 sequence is CASSLGSLGNSPLHF. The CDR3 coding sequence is TGTGCCAGCAGCCTTGGTAGTCTAGGAAATTCACCCCTCCACTTT.

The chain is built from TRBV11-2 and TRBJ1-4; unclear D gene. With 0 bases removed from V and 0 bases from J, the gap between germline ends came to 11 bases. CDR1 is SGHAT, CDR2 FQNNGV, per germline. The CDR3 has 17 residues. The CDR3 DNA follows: TGTGCCAGCAGCTTAGATGTAGTGGTTGCAACTAATGAAAAACTGTTTTTT. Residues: CASSLDVVVATNEKLFF.

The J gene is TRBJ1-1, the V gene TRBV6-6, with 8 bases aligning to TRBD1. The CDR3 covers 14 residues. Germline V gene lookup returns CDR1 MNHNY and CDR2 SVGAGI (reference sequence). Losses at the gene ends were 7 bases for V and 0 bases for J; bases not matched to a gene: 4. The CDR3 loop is CASMGTGLNTEAFF. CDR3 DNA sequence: TGTGCCAGCATGGGGACAGGATTGAACACTGAAGCTTTCTTT.

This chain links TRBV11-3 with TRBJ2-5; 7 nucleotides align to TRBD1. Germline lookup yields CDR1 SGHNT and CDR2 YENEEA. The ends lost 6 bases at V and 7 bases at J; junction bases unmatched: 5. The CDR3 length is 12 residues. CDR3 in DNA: TGTGCCAGCAGTACAGGGGTTGGGACCCAGTACTTC. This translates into CASSTGVGTQYF. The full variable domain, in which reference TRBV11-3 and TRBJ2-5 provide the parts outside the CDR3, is EAGVVQSPRYKIIEKKQPVAFWCNPISGHNTLYWYLQNLGQGPELLIRYENEEAVDDSQLPKDRFSAERLKGVDSTLKIQPAELGDSAVYLCASSTGVGTQYFGPGTRLLVL.

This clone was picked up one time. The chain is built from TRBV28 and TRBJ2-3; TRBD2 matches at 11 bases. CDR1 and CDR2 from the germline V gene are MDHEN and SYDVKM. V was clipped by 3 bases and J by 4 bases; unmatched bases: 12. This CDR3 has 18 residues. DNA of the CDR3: TGTGCCAGCAGTTTTCCGGGACTAGCGGCTCCTGAGGCAGATACGCAGTATTTT. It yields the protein CASSFPGLAAPEADTQYF.

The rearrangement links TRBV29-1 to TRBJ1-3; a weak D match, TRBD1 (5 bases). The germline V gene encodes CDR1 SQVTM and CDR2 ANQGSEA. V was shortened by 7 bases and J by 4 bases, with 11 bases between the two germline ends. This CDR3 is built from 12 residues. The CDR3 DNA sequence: TGCAGCGGCACAGGCGGAGGAAACACCATATATTTT. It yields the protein CSGTGGGNTIYF.

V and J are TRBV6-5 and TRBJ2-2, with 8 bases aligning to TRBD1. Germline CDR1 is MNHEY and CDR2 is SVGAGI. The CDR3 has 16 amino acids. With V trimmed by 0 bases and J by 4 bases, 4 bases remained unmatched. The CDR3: CASSYSGTGFTGELFF. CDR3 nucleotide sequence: TGTGCCAGCAGTTACTCTGGGACAGGCTTCACCGGGGAGCTGTTTTTT.

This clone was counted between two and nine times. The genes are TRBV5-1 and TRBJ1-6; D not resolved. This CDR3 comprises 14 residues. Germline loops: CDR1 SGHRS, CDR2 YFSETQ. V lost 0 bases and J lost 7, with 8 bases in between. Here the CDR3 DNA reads TGCGCCAGCAGCTTGGTCCAGGAAAATTCACCCCTCCACTTT. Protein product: CASSLVQENSPLHF.

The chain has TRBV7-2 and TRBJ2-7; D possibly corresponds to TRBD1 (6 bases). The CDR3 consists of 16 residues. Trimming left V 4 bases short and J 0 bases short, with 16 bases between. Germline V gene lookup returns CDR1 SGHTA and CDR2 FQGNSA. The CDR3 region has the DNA TGTGCCAGCAGCTCAATAGGGACACCCTTCTCCTACGAGCAGTACTTC. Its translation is CASSSIGTPFSYEQYF.

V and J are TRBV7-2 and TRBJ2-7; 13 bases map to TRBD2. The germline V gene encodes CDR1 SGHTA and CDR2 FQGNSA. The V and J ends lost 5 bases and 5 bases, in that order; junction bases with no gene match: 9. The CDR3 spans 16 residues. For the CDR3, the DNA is TGTGCCAGCAGCCCCCGACTAGCGGGGGGCCTAAACGAGCAGTACTTC. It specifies CASSPRLAGGLNEQYF.

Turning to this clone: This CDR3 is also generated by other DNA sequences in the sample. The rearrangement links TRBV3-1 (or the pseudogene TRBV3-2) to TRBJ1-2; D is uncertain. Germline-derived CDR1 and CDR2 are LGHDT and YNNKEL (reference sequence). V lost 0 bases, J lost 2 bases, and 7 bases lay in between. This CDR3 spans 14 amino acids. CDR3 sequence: CASSQDRANYGYTF. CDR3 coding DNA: TGTGCCAGCAGCCAAGATAGAGCCAACTATGGCTACACCTTC.

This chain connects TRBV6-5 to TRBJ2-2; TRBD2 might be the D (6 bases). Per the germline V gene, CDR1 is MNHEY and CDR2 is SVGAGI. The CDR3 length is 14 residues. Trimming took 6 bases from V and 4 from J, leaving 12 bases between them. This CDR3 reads CASRNQGGTGELFF. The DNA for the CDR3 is TGTGCCAGCAGGAACCAGGGAGGCACCGGGGAGCTGTTTTTT.

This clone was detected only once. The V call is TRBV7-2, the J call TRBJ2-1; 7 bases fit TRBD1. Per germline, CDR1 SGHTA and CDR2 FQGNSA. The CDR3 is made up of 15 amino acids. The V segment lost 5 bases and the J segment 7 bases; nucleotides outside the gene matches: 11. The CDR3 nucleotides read TGTGCCAGCAGCGCTCGGGACAGAAAAATAAATGAGCAGTTCTTC. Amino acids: CASSARDRKINEQFF.

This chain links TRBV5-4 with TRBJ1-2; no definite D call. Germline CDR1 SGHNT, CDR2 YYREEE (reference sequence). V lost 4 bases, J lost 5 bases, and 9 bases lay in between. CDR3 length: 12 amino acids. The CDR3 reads CASSGEGYGYTF. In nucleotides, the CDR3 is TGTGCCAGCAGCGGGGAGGGATATGGCTACACCTTC.

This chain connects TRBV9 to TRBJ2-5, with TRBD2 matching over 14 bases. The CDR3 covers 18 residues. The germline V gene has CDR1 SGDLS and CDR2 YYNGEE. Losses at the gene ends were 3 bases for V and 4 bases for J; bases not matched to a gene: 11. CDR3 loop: CASSASGLAGALRETQYF. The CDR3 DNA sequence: TGTGCCAGCAGCGCCTCGGGACTAGCGGGGGCCTTGAGAGAGACCCAGTACTTC.